The 9 T cell receptor beta chains below come from one sample, sequenced in a study of T cells in Graves' hyperthyroidism and ophthalmopathy. RNA transcripts were the template for amplifying TCR beta CDR3 regions. TCR CDR3 regions were first amplified by RT-PCR with HTBI primers. Each CDR3 protein is one row after TCRdb ran MiXCR on the multiplex PCR reads. The profile shows 700,000 to 950,000 distinct CDR3 sequences, about 35% of them singletons. The material sequenced was blood. The receptors derive from a woman in her thirties or forties with Graves' hyperthyroidism.

This clonotype was detected many times. The chain links TRBV7-2 to TRBJ2-7, with D unclear. V gave up 3 bases and J gave up 4 bases, with 7 bases separating them. Germline CDR1 reads SGHTA; CDR2 reads FQGNSA. CDR3 length: 12 amino acids. The CDR3 loop is CASSFSAYEQYF. The CDR3 DNA follows: TGTGCCAGCAGCTTCTCAGCTTACGAGCAGTACTTC.

There are a few counts of this clonotype. In DNA, the CDR3 is TGTGCCAGCAGCCACGACGGGAATCAGCCCCAGCATTTT. It specifies CASSHDGNQPQHF. This rearrangement joins TRBV3-1 to TRBJ1-5; D unclear. Germline V gene data show CDR1 as LGHDT and CDR2 as YNNKEL (reference sequence). V was pared by 3 bases and J by 4 bases, with 7 bases between. There are 13 residues in the CDR3.

The rearrangement links TRBV7-2 to TRBJ2-2; D unclear. This CDR3 has 13 residues. Trimming pared 6 bases from V and 5 bases from J, leaving 10 bases between. Germline values: CDR1 SGHTA, CDR2 FQGNSA. The CDR3 coding sequence is TGTGCCAGCAGTTTAAAGCAAACCGGGGAGCTGTTTTTT. This codes for CASSLKQTGELFF.

In its sample, this clonotype was seen a few times. The chain is built from TRBV10-3 and TRBJ2-2; 10 nucleotides match TRBD1. V shed 4 bases and J 7 bases; nucleotides not matched to a gene: 6. Germline V gives CDR1 ENHRY, CDR2 SYGVKD. CDR3 length: 15 residues. CDR3: CAISATGTGDGELFF. CDR3 DNA sequence: TGTGCCATCAGTGCTACCGGGACAGGGGACGGGGAGCTGTTTTTT.

This clonotype occurred once. The rearrangement uses TRBV19 and TRBJ2-7; 10 positions match TRBD1. The J call may be faulty, since TRBJ2-1 better matches the DNA end. Germline V gene sequence: CDR1 LNHDA, CDR2 SQIVND (reference sequence). This CDR3 has 13 amino acids. The CDR3 loop is CASGGQGKTEQFF. CDR3 coding DNA: TGTGCCAGTGGGGGACAGGGGAAGACTGAGCAGTTCTTC.

Details on this clonotype: Being one base from a much bigger clone, this may be a read error. The rearrangement links TRBV10-2 to TRBJ2-5, with 7 nucleotides matching TRBD1. The CDR3 runs 15 residues. The germline CDR1 and CDR2 sequences are WSHSY and SAAADI. The J segment lost 3 bases and the V segment lost 6 bases, leaving 10 bases of the junction unmatched. The CDR3 bases are TGCGCCAGCAGCGCCCCCGGGACAGAGGAAGAGACCCAGTACTTC. The encoded protein is CASSAPGTEEETQYF.

This chain uses TRBV6-5 with TRBJ2-7, with no clear D. Germline CDR1 MNHEY, CDR2 SVGAGI. The CDR3 extends over 15 amino acids. V lost 8 bases, J lost 0 bases, and 17 bases lay in between. The CDR3 is CASPRPRLASYEQYF. The DNA of the CDR3 is TGTGCCAGCCCCAGGCCCCGGTTAGCCTCCTACGAGCAGTACTTC.

This chain links TRBV6-1 with TRBJ1-2; 7 bases map to TRBD1. Germline values: CDR1 MNHNS, CDR2 SASEGT. V shed 6 bases and J 3 bases; nucleotides not matched to a gene: 7. CDR3 length: 14 residues. The CDR3 here is CASRPMGTDYGYTF. DNA of the CDR3: TGTGCCAGCAGACCGATGGGGACAGACTATGGCTACACCTTC.

This clonotype occurred a few times. This chain uses TRBV6-1 with TRBJ1-2, with TRBD1 matching 8 bases. In germline, CDR1 is MNHNS, CDR2 SASEGT. V dropped 6 bases and J dropped 3; count of bases not matched to a gene: 12. CDR3 length equals 16 residues. The DNA of the CDR3 is TGTGCCAGCAGCCAAGATTCAGGGGGCGCCGACTATGGCTACACCTTC. It yields the protein CASSQDSGGADYGYTF.